This is a list of T cell receptor beta chains from one sample in a study of blood T cell repertoires in COVID-19. Assay used: immunoSEQ multiplex PCR; TCRdb lists only in-frame clones, some missing. The sample has about 180,000 clones, roughly 87% seen once. Material: peripheral blood. The receptors derive from a woman aged 45 to 65 with acute or convalescent COVID-19. Each CDR3 is given with its conserved first and last residue. D genes are given only for firm matches. Clone sizes are given selectively: once, few, many, or a class where the clone is expanded.

d_call: -
v_call: TRBV27
clone_size: -
j_call: TRBJ1-5
cdr3_aa: CASSLGGAQPQHF
cdr3_nt: TGTGCCAGCAGTTTAGGGGGGGCGCAGCCCCAGCATTTT

d_call: TRBD1
v_call: TRBV3-1/TRBV3-2
clone_size: -
j_call: TRBJ1-2
cdr3_aa: CASSQRDRPYGYTF
cdr3_nt: TGTGCCAGCAGCCAAAGGGACAGGCCGTATGGCTACACCTTC

d_call: -
v_call: TRBV19
clone_size: -
j_call: TRBJ1-4
cdr3_aa: CASSIRGAGDEKLFF
cdr3_nt: TGTGCCAGTAGTATTCGGGGGGCCGGGGATGAAAAACTGTTTTTT

d_call: -
v_call: TRBV7-2
clone_size: -
j_call: TRBJ2-7
cdr3_aa: CASSHGGTYEQYF
cdr3_nt: TGTGCCAGCAGCCATGGCGGGACCTACGAGCAGTACTTC

d_call: -
v_call: TRBV11-2
clone_size: -
j_call: TRBJ2-1
cdr3_aa: CASNELAGYNEQFF
cdr3_nt: TGTGCCAGCAACGAACTAGCAGGCTACAATGAGCAGTTCTTC

d_call: TRBD2
v_call: TRBV27
clone_size: -
j_call: TRBJ2-1
cdr3_aa: CASATSGGPWDEQFF
cdr3_nt: TGTGCCAGCGCGACTAGCGGGGGGCCATGGGATGAGCAGTTCTTC

d_call: TRBD2
v_call: TRBV5-1
clone_size: -
j_call: TRBJ2-7
cdr3_aa: CASSLRTSGGYEQYF
cdr3_nt: TGCGCCAGCAGCTTGCGCACTAGCGGGGGCTACGAGCAGTACTTC

d_call: -
v_call: TRBV27
clone_size: -
j_call: TRBJ1-5
cdr3_aa: CASSLTGGNQPQHF
cdr3_nt: TGTGCCAGCAGTTTAACTGGAGGCAATCAGCCCCAGCATTTT

d_call: -
v_call: TRBV3-1/TRBV3-2
clone_size: -
j_call: TRBJ2-2
cdr3_aa: CASSQGTLQNTGELFF
cdr3_nt: TGTGCCAGCAGCCAAGGGACACTTCAAAACACCGGGGAGCTGTTTTTT

d_call: TRBD1
v_call: TRBV6-5
clone_size: -
j_call: TRBJ1-2
cdr3_aa: CASSSGQPYYYGYTF
cdr3_nt: TGTGCCAGCAGTTCGGGACAGCCCTATTACTATGGCTACACCTTC

d_call: TRBD1
v_call: TRBV12-3/TRBV12-4
clone_size: -
j_call: TRBJ2-3
cdr3_aa: CATTGDTDTQYF
cdr3_nt: TGTGCCACCACAGGGGACACAGATACGCAGTATTTT

d_call: -
v_call: TRBV19
clone_size: -
j_call: TRBJ1-1
cdr3_aa: CASSIQNTEAFF
cdr3_nt: TGTGCCAGTAGTATACAGAACACTGAAGCTTTCTTT

d_call: TRBD1
v_call: TRBV7-9
clone_size: -
j_call: TRBJ1-3
cdr3_aa: CASRTFTGGTIYF
cdr3_nt: TGTGCCAGCAGAACCTTTACAGGGGGCACCATATATTTT

d_call: -
v_call: TRBV19
clone_size: -
j_call: TRBJ2-2
cdr3_aa: CASSPRGRDTGELFF
cdr3_nt: TGTGCCAGTAGTCCCAGAGGCAGGGACACCGGGGAGCTGTTTTTT

d_call: -
v_call: TRBV2
clone_size: many
j_call: TRBJ1-2
cdr3_aa: CASTLSLDGYTF
cdr3_nt: TGTGCCAGCACTCTTTCCCTAGACGGCTACACCTTC

d_call: -
v_call: TRBV2
clone_size: -
j_call: TRBJ1-2
cdr3_aa: CASRLQGSHYGYTF
cdr3_nt: TGTGCCAGCAGACTACAGGGATCCCACTATGGCTACACCTTC

d_call: TRBD2
v_call: TRBV4-2
clone_size: -
j_call: TRBJ2-3
cdr3_aa: CASSHQLAGGGTQYF
cdr3_nt: TGTGCCAGCAGCCACCAACTAGCGGGGGGTGGTACGCAGTATTTT

d_call: TRBD2
v_call: TRBV7-9
clone_size: -
j_call: TRBJ2-5
cdr3_aa: CASSPGTSGRAGQETQYF
cdr3_nt: TGTGCCAGCAGCCCGGGGACTAGCGGGAGGGCGGGTCAAGAGACCCAGTACTTC

d_call: -
v_call: TRBV30
clone_size: -
j_call: TRBJ1-4
cdr3_aa: CAWSAGSGRSNEKLFF
cdr3_nt: TGTGCCTGGAGTGCGGGGTCGGGGAGATCTAATGAAAAACTGTTTTTT

d_call: -
v_call: TRBV12-3/TRBV12-4
clone_size: -
j_call: TRBJ2-1
cdr3_aa: CASSLAGSQFF
cdr3_nt: TGTGCCAGCAGTCTTGCGGGGAGTCAGTTCTTC

d_call: -
v_call: TRBV11-2
clone_size: once
j_call: TRBJ2-2
cdr3_aa: CASSLHGGNTGELFF
cdr3_nt: TGTGCCAGCAGCTTACACGGGGGGAACACCGGGGAGCTGTTTTTT

d_call: -
v_call: TRBV6-5
clone_size: -
j_call: TRBJ2-3
cdr3_aa: CASSFRERTDTQYF
cdr3_nt: TGTGCCAGCAGTTTCCGGGAGAGGACAGATACGCAGTATTTT

d_call: -
v_call: TRBV7-8
clone_size: -
j_call: TRBJ1-6
cdr3_aa: CASSLASQAPLHF
cdr3_nt: TGTGCCAGCAGCCTCGCGTCCCAAGCACCCCTCCACTTT

d_call: -
v_call: TRBV27
clone_size: -
j_call: TRBJ2-7
cdr3_aa: CASSLGQFYEQYF
cdr3_nt: TGTGCCAGCAGTTTAGGACAGTTCTACGAGCAGTACTTC

d_call: TRBD2
v_call: TRBV19
clone_size: -
j_call: TRBJ2-1
cdr3_aa: CASSISGSLPYNEQFF
cdr3_nt: TGTGCCAGTAGTATTAGCGGGAGCCTTCCCTACAATGAGCAGTTCTTC

d_call: TRBD1
v_call: TRBV5-4
clone_size: -
j_call: TRBJ1-3
cdr3_aa: CASSFMGQGSSGNTIYF
cdr3_nt: TGTGCCAGCAGCTTCATGGGACAGGGGAGTTCTGGAAACACCATATATTTT

d_call: TRBD1
v_call: TRBV7-2
clone_size: -
j_call: TRBJ2-3
cdr3_aa: CASSPQGAGTDTQYF
cdr3_nt: TGTGCCAGCAGCCCCCAGGGGGCCGGCACAGATACGCAGTATTTT

d_call: TRBD2
v_call: TRBV10-2
clone_size: -
j_call: TRBJ2-1
cdr3_aa: CASSESTLAGRGFF
cdr3_nt: TGCGCCAGCAGTGAGTCGACACTAGCGGGGAGGGGGTTCTTC

d_call: -
v_call: TRBV4-2
clone_size: -
j_call: TRBJ2-1
cdr3_aa: CASSRNLGVNEQFF
cdr3_nt: TGTGCCAGCAGCCGGAACCTAGGAGTCAATGAGCAGTTCTTC

d_call: -
v_call: TRBV7-3
clone_size: -
j_call: TRBJ2-1
cdr3_aa: CASSLPGGHNEQFF
cdr3_nt: TGTGCCAGCAGCCTACCCGGGGGACACAATGAGCAGTTCTTC

d_call: TRBD1
v_call: TRBV7-9
clone_size: -
j_call: TRBJ1-2
cdr3_aa: CASILGGVDGYTF
cdr3_nt: TGTGCCAGCATTCTAGGGGGCGTGGATGGCTACACCTTC

d_call: -
v_call: TRBV6-5
clone_size: -
j_call: TRBJ1-5
cdr3_aa: CASAEVSNQPQHF
cdr3_nt: TGTGCCAGCGCCGAGGTTAGCAATCAGCCCCAGCATTTT

d_call: TRBD2
v_call: TRBV7-2
clone_size: -
j_call: TRBJ2-1
cdr3_aa: CASSPGTSGGSYNEQFF
cdr3_nt: TGTGCCAGCAGCCCGGGGACTAGCGGGGGGTCCTACAATGAGCAGTTCTTC